Following are 13 T cell receptor beta chains from one sample sequenced in a study of T-cell reconstitution after alpha-beta-depleted transplantation in children. Library preparation (for TCRbeta) was performed with unique molecular identifiers. TCRdb reanalysed the PCR reads using MiXCR and keeps one entry per CDR3 protein. The repertoire has over 150,000 distinct CDR3 sequences, roughly 7% of them found once; the top ten carry about 6%. Sequences were derived from PBMCs, sampled before TCRalphabeta/CD19-depleted stem cell transplant. The receptors were gathered from a boy younger than 10 with acute lymphoblastic leukemia, due to receive a stem cell transplant.

This clonotype was counted many times. The chain combines TRBV20-1 with TRBJ2-5; 10 bases line up with TRBD2. The germline V gene has CDR1 DFQATT and CDR2 SNEGSKA (reference sequence). V was clipped by 5 bases and J by 0 bases; unmatched bases: 3. This CDR3 region has 14 residues. The CDR3 is CSAQRGGYQETQYF. CDR3 nucleotides: TGCAGTGCTCAGCGGGGGGGGTACCAAGAGACCCAGTACTTC.

This clonotype was seen many times. V usage is TRBV11-3 and J usage is TRBJ2-3; possible D gene TRBD2, 7 bases. Germline assignment: CDR1 SGHNT and CDR2 YENEEA. Trimming removed 5 bases from V and 2 bases from J, with 14 bases in between. The CDR3 consists of 15 residues. This CDR3 is CASSEIGGLTDTQYF. In DNA, the CDR3 is TGTGCCAGCAGCGAGATCGGGGGGCTCACAGATACGCAGTATTTT.

This clonotype was detected many times. V and J are TRBV7-2 and TRBJ1-3; a possible D gene is TRBD1 (5 bases). Deletions cut 1 base from V and 2 bases from J, with 12 bases between. Germline CDR1 is SGHTA and CDR2 is FQGNSA. The CDR3 spans 16 residues. This CDR3 reads CASSLGGGGTGNTIYF. The CDR3 DNA is TGTGCCAGCAGCTTAGGGGGCGGGGGGACTGGAAACACCATATATTTT.

J is TRBJ2-5 and V is TRBV25-1, with D hard to call. The V end was cut by 4 bases, the J end by 2 bases, with 11 bases between. The CDR3 has 14 residues. CDR1 is MGHDK, CDR2 SYGVNS, per germline. In DNA, the CDR3 is TGTGCCAGCAGTGGGACCGTGCGGCAAGAGACCCAGTACTTC. Amino acids: CASSGTVRQETQYF. Full variable domain (missing parts from reference TRBV25-1 and TRBJ2-5): EADIYQTPRYLVIGTGKKITLECSQTMGHDKMYWYQQDPGMELHLIHYSYGVNSTEKGDLSSESTVSRIRTEHFPLTLESARPSHTSQYLCASSGTVRQETQYFGPGTRLLVL.

This clonotype was observed at least ten times. This sequence joins TRBV5-1 and TRBJ1-1, with 7 bases identical to TRBD1. CDR3 length: 16 residues. Trimming cost V 6 bases and J 1 base; bases outside gene matches: 12. CDR1 and CDR2 (germline): SGHRS, YFSETQ. This CDR3 reads CASTQTGVGANTEAFF. For the CDR3, the DNA is TGCGCCAGCACCCAAACAGGGGTGGGTGCGAACACTGAAGCTTTCTTT.

There are many counts of this clonotype. The genes are TRBV10-3 and TRBJ1-3, with 10 bases aligning to TRBD1. The germline CDR1 and CDR2 sequences are ENHRY and SYGVKD. V was pared by 7 bases and J by 3 bases, with 6 bases of the junction left unmatched. CDR3 length: 15 amino acids. The CDR3 loop reads CAINGDRGIGNTIYF. As DNA, the CDR3 is TGTGCCATCAACGGGGACAGGGGAATTGGAAACACCATATATTTT.

The genes are TRBV3-1 and TRBJ2-3, with 7 bases identical to TRBD2. Germline loops: CDR1 LGHDT, CDR2 YNNKEL (reference sequence). CDR3 length: 17 residues. The J segment lost 2 bases and the V segment lost 1 base, leaving 9 bases of the junction unmatched. Here the CDR3 reads CASSQAWGGGTTDTQYF. The CDR3 DNA sequence: TGTGCCAGCAGCCAAGCTTGGGGGGGGGGTACCACAGATACGCAGTATTTT.

A word on this clonotype: The CDR3 ends on some other residue instead of the conserved phenylalanine or tryptophan, so this is likely a read error. The chain combines TRBV20-1 with TRBJ1-1; D gene ambiguous. In germline, CDR1 is DFQATT, CDR2 SNEGSKA (reference sequence). The V gene lost 5 bases and the J gene lost 3 bases, with 4 bases spanning the gap. CDR3 length equals 10 residues. The CDR3 bases are TGCAGTGCTGGGGACACTGAAGCTTTCTGT. Translating gives CSAGDTEAFC.

This clonotype has at least ten counts. This chain connects TRBV9 to TRBJ2-1, with 9 bases lining up with TRBD1. With V trimmed by 3 bases and J by 7 bases, 11 bases remained unmatched. This CDR3 has 16 residues. CDR1 and CDR2 (germline): SGDLS, YYNGEE. The CDR3: CASSAHRDRVENEQFF. In DNA form, the CDR3 reads TGTGCCAGCAGCGCCCACCGGGACAGGGTTGAGAATGAGCAGTTCTTC.

This clonotype has a count of ten or more. The chain carries TRBV20-1 and TRBJ1-6; D is uncertain. Trimming removed 2 bases from V and 17 bases from J, with 4 bases in between. From germline, CDR1 is DFQATT and CDR2 SNEGSKA (reference sequence). This CDR3 has 8 amino acids. The DNA for the CDR3 is TGCAGTGCTAGACCTTTCCACTTT. Residues: CSARPFHF.

The genes are TRBV30 and TRBJ1-1; no clear D gene. The germline V gene encodes CDR1 GTSNPN and CDR2 SVGIG (reference sequence). V was shortened by 8 bases and J by 1 base, with 14 bases between the two germline ends. The CDR3 is made up of 13 amino acids. Written as DNA, the CDR3 is TGTGCCAGGATGGAACTTCCGAACACTGAAGCTTTCTTT. Encoded protein: CARMELPNTEAFF.

The chain joins TRBV9 to TRBJ2-3, with D perhaps TRBD2 (5 bases). This CDR3 region has 15 residues. CDR1 is SGDLS, CDR2 YYNGEE, per germline. Trimming took 0 bases from V and 2 from J, leaving 10 bases between them. CDR3 in amino acids: CASSVGAGSTDTQYF. In nucleotides, the CDR3 is TGTGCCAGCAGCGTAGGGGCGGGCTCCACAGATACGCAGTATTTT.

This clonotype was seen repeatedly, ten times or more. J is TRBJ2-2 and V is TRBV25-1; 9 bases align to TRBD1. The CDR3 loop spans 13 amino acids. J was trimmed by 6 bases and V by 4 bases; bases with no gene match: 0. Germline lookup yields CDR1 MGHDK and CDR2 SYGVNS. The CDR3 bases are TGTGCCAGCAGTGGACAGGGGGCCGGGGAGCTGTTTTTT. Its protein product is CASSGQGAGELFF.